The 14 T cell receptor beta chains below all came from one sample that was sequenced in a study of Ad26.COV2.S vaccination and SARS-CoV-2 variants. TCRdb's table, derived via immunoSEQ multiplex PCR, lists solely in-frame clones and lacks some. The table lists a few hundred thousand clones, 87% of them singletons. Treatment here: about 20 received Ad26.COV2.S at low or high dose, single or two shots; about 5 received placebo; per-sample allocation not given. The investigators took samples on day 63 after the first vaccine or placebo injection. This material consisted of peripheral blood, taken in a trial of Ad26.COV2.S vaccine versus placebo. The receptors were gathered from a person between 18 and 65 years old who received the Ad26.COV2.S COVID-19 vaccine or a placebo.

This clone was seen a few times. V usage is TRBV3-1 (or the pseudogene TRBV3-2) and J usage is TRBJ2-3, with 10 nucleotides matching TRBD2. This CDR3 region has 18 residues. Trimming at V came to 7 bases and at J to 4 bases, leaving 17 bases not matched to a gene. CDR1 is LGHDT, CDR2 YNNKEL, per germline (reference sequence). The CDR3, as DNA: TGTGCCAGCAAAAGGGCCTCCCAAGCGGGGGGGCGGGCAGATACGCAGTATTTT. Amino acid sequence: CASKRASQAGGRADTQYF.

V and J are TRBV15 and TRBJ2-2; D is ambiguous. V lost 0 bases and J 1 base, leaving 3 bases between the germline ends. Looked up from germline, CDR1 is LNHNV and CDR2 is YYDKDF (reference sequence). This CDR3 spans 14 amino acids. Here the CDR3 reads CATSRDLNTGELFF. The DNA for the CDR3 is TGTGCCACCAGCAGAGATCTGAACACCGGGGAGCTGTTTTTT.

On this clone itself: Relative to the germline gene, one junction end is altered; a read error may explain this. The CDR3 nucleotides read TGTGCCAGCAGCCAAGATTCCAGGGCGCCCTTCTTC. Its protein is CASSQDSRAPFF. The chain links TRBV4-2 to TRBJ1-2, with D perhaps matching TRBD1 (5 bases). CDR3 length equals 12 residues. Germline values: CDR1 LGHNA, CDR2 YNFKEQ.

This chain links TRBV9 with TRBJ1-2; D gene unclear. Germline V gene lookup returns CDR1 SGDLS and CDR2 YYNGEE. This CDR3 region has 13 residues. The ends were cut back, 3 bases at V and 7 bases at J, with 13 bases in the middle. The CDR3 is CASSGKGRLGYTF. CDR3 in DNA: TGTGCCAGCAGCGGTAAGGGAAGGCTTGGCTACACCTTC.

The chain links TRBV30 to TRBJ1-5; TRBD1 is a possible D gene (6 bases). This CDR3 comprises 13 residues. V lost 2 bases, J lost 8 bases, and 13 bases lay in between. Per the germline V gene, CDR1 is GTSNPN and CDR2 is SVGIG (reference sequence). The CDR3 coding sequence is TGTGCCTGGAGTCTCCAGGGGCGCGAGCCCCAGCATTTT. Translation gives CAWSLQGREPQHF.

This clone appeared a single time. The rearrangement links TRBV18 to TRBJ1-2, with D tentatively TRBD1 (5 bases). The germline CDR1 and CDR2 sequences are KGHSH and LQKENI. The CDR3 covers 13 residues. Trimming stripped 2 bases from V and 8 bases from J, with 12 bases between. CDR3 in DNA: TGTGCCAGCTCACCAACGGCAGGGATAGGCTACACCTTC. It encodes CASSPTAGIGYTF.

The chain joins TRBV14 to TRBJ1-6; 7 nucleotides agree with TRBD1. The CDR3 is 14 residues long. CDR1 SGHDN and CDR2 FVKESK come from the germline V gene. Trimming took 4 bases from V and 9 from J; bases not matched to a gene: 6. The DNA of the CDR3 is TGTGCCAGCAGCCGCGCGACAGGGCTTTCACCCCTCCACTTT. Amino acids: CASSRATGLSPLHF.

This clone was counted only a few times. The V and J genes are TRBV4-1 and TRBJ1-5; D not resolved. Germline V lookup: CDR1 MGHRA, CDR2 YSYEKL. Trimming removed 4 bases at V and 3 bases at J, with 13 bases between. The CDR3 extends over 15 amino acids. The chain's CDR3 is CASSPYRGYNQPQHF. The CDR3 DNA reads TGCGCCAGCAGCCCGTACCGGGGTTACAATCAGCCCCAGCATTTT.

The sample holds one count of this clone. V gene TRBV30 combines with J gene TRBJ1-6; D is perhaps TRBD1 (5 bases). V was shortened by 6 bases and J by 1 base, with 10 bases between the two germline ends. This CDR3 region has 14 residues. CDR1 GTSNPN and CDR2 SVGIG come from the germline V gene (reference sequence). CDR3 DNA: TGTGCCTGCGAGGGGCGGTCCTATAATTCACCCCTCCACTTT. This codes for CACEGRSYNSPLHF.

The chain is built from TRBV3-1 (or the pseudogene TRBV3-2) and TRBJ2-5, with TRBD1 matching over 9 bases. V gave up 4 bases and J gave up 4 bases; unmatched junction bases: 4. In germline, CDR1 is LGHDT, CDR2 YNNKEL (reference sequence). This CDR3 contains 14 residues. The DNA for the CDR3 is TGTGCCAGCAGCCTCCTGGACAGGGGAGAGACCCAGTACTTC. Protein: CASSLLDRGETQYF.

The chain employs TRBV2 and TRBJ1-6; 8 bases match TRBD1. The CDR3 extends over 15 amino acids. V was pared by 7 bases and J by 10 bases, with 12 bases of the junction left unmatched. In germline, CDR1 is SNHLY, CDR2 FYNNEI. The DNA for the CDR3 is TGTGCCAGCAAGTATGGACAGGGTGTATACTCACCCCTCCACTTT. Translation gives CASKYGQGVYSPLHF.

The chain uses TRBV30 and TRBJ2-1, with 7 nucleotides matching TRBD2. Per germline, CDR1 GTSNPN and CDR2 SVGIG (reference sequence). This CDR3 has 11 amino acids. The CDR3 reads CAGGFDNEQFF. CDR3 nucleotide sequence: TGTGCGGGAGGGTTCGACAATGAGCAGTTCTTC.

V usage is TRBV6-5 and J usage is TRBJ1-2; 8 nucleotides match TRBD1. The CDR3 totals 12 residues. Germline values: CDR1 MNHEY, CDR2 SVGAGI. The V and J ends lost 7 bases and 14 bases, in that order; junction bases with no gene match: 12. CDR3 nucleotides: TGTGCCAGCACGAATTCCCCGGGACAGGTTACCTTC. Translated: CASTNSPGQVTF.

The rearrangement uses TRBV5-4 and TRBJ2-7; 7 bases match TRBD2. J gave up 3 bases and V 0 bases, and 6 bases lay outside the gene matches. Germline V lookup: CDR1 SGHNT, CDR2 YYREEE (reference sequence). CDR3 size: 15 residues. CDR3 amino acids: CASSLAAGRDYEQYF. The CDR3 DNA follows: TGTGCCAGCAGCTTGGCGGCAGGGAGGGACTACGAGCAGTACTTC. Looking up the rest from reference TRBV5-4 and TRBJ2-7 gives the full variable domain: ETGVTQSPTHLIKTRGQQVTLRCSSQSGHNTVSWYQQALGQGPQFIFQYYREEENGRGNFPPRFSGLQFPNYSSELNVNALELDDSALYLCASSLAAGRDYEQYFGPGTRLTVT.